This passage covers 32 T cell receptor beta chains from one sample sequenced in a study of blood T cell repertoires in COVID-19 (dated by TCRdb to between 2020 and 2021). The library was prepared using the immunoSEQ multiplex PCR assay. TCRdb took over this immuneACCESS table, retaining in-frame rearrangements with V and J assigned. Such tables are incomplete; in checked studies, under half of the missing clones stem from an unresolved V gene, and the remainder is unexplained. This sample comprises tens of thousands of clones, about nine tenths of them detected only once. About 30% of the sample is taken by the ten largest. Sequences were obtained from peripheral blood. These receptor sequences come from a woman of 80 years or more with active or convalescent COVID-19.

The chain combines TRBV3-1 (or the pseudogene TRBV3-2) with TRBJ1-1; D gene uncertain. The V and J ends lost 1 base and 1 base respectively, with 4 bases between them. Looked up from germline, CDR1 is LGHDT and CDR2 is YNNKEL (reference sequence). The CDR3 loop spans 13 amino acids. The CDR3 DNA sequence: TGTGCCAGCAGCCAAGGGAGGAACACTGAAGCTTTCTTT. Residues: CASSQGRNTEAFF.

The chain recombines TRBV9 with TRBJ2-1; D remains unclear. CDR1 and CDR2 (germline): SGDLS, YYNGEE. This CDR3 has 15 residues. The V end was cut by 3 bases, the J end by 0 bases, with 10 bases between. The CDR3 sequence: CASSATRSSYNEQFF. CDR3 nucleotide sequence: TGTGCCAGCAGCGCCACTCGGAGCTCCTACAATGAGCAGTTCTTC.

The chain employs TRBV5-1 and TRBJ2-7; 7 bases match TRBD1. Germline values: CDR1 SGHRS, CDR2 YFSETQ. V lost 0 bases and J lost 3; bases outside the gene matches: 6. The CDR3 extends over 15 amino acids. The CDR3 bases are TGCGCCAGCAGCTTGGAGGCCTACAGGGGCTACGAGCAGTACTTC. Amino acids: CASSLEAYRGYEQYF.

The V gene is TRBV10-1, the J gene TRBJ2-3; D is ambiguous. V shed 2 bases and J shed 3 bases, with 6 bases lying between them. Germline assignment: CDR1 WNHNN and CDR2 SYGVQD (reference sequence). The CDR3 length is 13 residues. The CDR3: CASSELGTDTQYF. CDR3 sequence (DNA): TGCGCCAGCAGTGAGCTAGGAACAGATACGCAGTATTTT.

V and J are TRBV5-8 and TRBJ2-6; tentatively, D is TRBD2 (5 bases). The CDR3 extends over 17 amino acids. V shed 3 bases and J shed 0 bases, with 13 bases lying between them. Germline V gene data show CDR1 as SGHTS and CDR2 as YDEGEE. CDR3: CASSSRTAVSGANVLTF. CDR3 coding DNA: TGTGCCAGCAGCTCGCGGACTGCAGTCTCTGGGGCCAACGTCCTGACTTTC.

This sequence joins TRBV27 and TRBJ1-5, with a weak D call TRBD1 (5 bases). Germline CDR1 is MNHEY and CDR2 is SMNVEV (reference sequence). CDR3 length equals 14 residues. Trimming left V 6 bases short and J 4 bases short, with 13 bases between. This CDR3 reads CASSLSGVNQPQHF. The CDR3 DNA follows: TGTGCCAGCAGCCTATCGGGGGTGAATCAGCCCCAGCATTTT.

The chain has TRBV6-5 and TRBJ2-2, with 7 positions matching TRBD1. V was clipped by 2 bases and J by 4 bases; unmatched bases: 4. Germline V gives CDR1 MNHEY, CDR2 SVGAGI. The CDR3 has 15 residues. The CDR3, as DNA: TGTGCCAGCAGTTACACAAACAGGGGCACCGGGGAGCTGTTTTTT. It encodes CASSYTNRGTGELFF.

This clone was picked up a small number of times. The V call is TRBV7-3, the J call TRBJ2-2, with D possibly TRBD1 on 7 matching bases. This CDR3 is built from 16 residues. The ends were cut back, 2 bases at V and 4 bases at J, with 14 bases in the middle. Germline CDR1 SGHTA, CDR2 FQGTGA. The CDR3 is CASSLDREVSTGELFF. The CDR3, as DNA: TGTGCCAGCAGCTTAGACAGGGAGGTTTCCACCGGGGAGCTGTTTTTT.

This clone was seen a single time. Other DNA variants within this sample encode the same CDR3. The chain recombines TRBV3-1 (or the pseudogene TRBV3-2) with TRBJ2-3; 16 nucleotides line up with TRBD2. The CDR3 extends over 19 amino acids. Germline CDR1 is LGHDT and CDR2 is YNNKEL (reference sequence). V shed 3 bases, J shed 4 bases, and the junction held 10 bases outside the gene matches. This chain's CDR3 is CASSQRGLAGGPSPDTQYF. The CDR3 DNA sequence: TGTGCCAGCAGCCAGCGGGGACTAGCGGGGGGGCCCTCACCAGATACGCAGTATTTT.

This clone was seen only a few times. The V gene is TRBV6-5, the J gene TRBJ2-1; 7 bases align to TRBD2. V lost 0 bases, J lost 6 bases, and 5 bases stayed unmatched. CDR1 is MNHEY and CDR2 is SVGAGI in the germline V gene. This CDR3 is built from 15 residues. CDR3 nucleotides: TGTGCCAGCAGTTACTCCACACTAGCGTTCAATGAGCAGTTCTTC. Its protein product is CASSYSTLAFNEQFF.

CDR3 protein: CASSLGGLAEWRELFF. The CDR3 nucleotides read TGTGCCAGCAGCTTAGGGGGGTTAGCGGAATGGAGGGAGCTGTTTTTT. This rearrangement joins TRBV7-2 to TRBJ2-2; possibly TRBD2 for D (6 bases). This CDR3 comprises 16 residues. Trimming stripped 1 base from V and 9 bases from J, with 18 bases between. Germline CDR1 reads SGHTA; CDR2 reads FQGNSA. Full variable domain (rest looked up from reference TRBV7-2 and TRBJ2-2): GAGVSQSPSNKVTEKGKDVELRCDPISGHTALYWYRQSLGQGLEFLIYFQGNSAPDKSGLPSDRFSAERTGGSVSTLTIQRTQQEDSAVYLCASSLGGLAEWRELFFGEGSRLTVL.

This clone was observed once. V and J are TRBV19 and TRBJ1-4; tentative D call: TRBD1 (6 bases). Per the germline V gene, CDR1 is LNHDA and CDR2 is SQIVND (reference sequence). The V gene lost 4 bases and the J gene lost 7 bases, with 16 bases spanning the gap. The CDR3 spans 15 residues. This CDR3 reads CASSSVETGGEKLFF. The CDR3 coding sequence is TGTGCCAGTAGTAGCGTCGAGACAGGAGGTGAAAAACTGTTTTTT.

This clone was recorded once. The rearrangement uses TRBV5-4 and TRBJ1-2; TRBD1 agrees at 8 bases. V trimming: 4 bases; J trimming: 3 bases; junction bases outside the gene matches: 5. Germline CDR1 reads SGHNT; CDR2 reads YYREEE (reference sequence). The CDR3 runs to 14 residues. CDR3 sequence (DNA): TGTGCCAGCAGCCAGAAACAGGGGGACTATGGCTACACCTTC. Its translation is CASSQKQGDYGYTF.

The rearrangement joins TRBV7-2 to TRBJ2-2, with 7 bases aligning to TRBD1. This CDR3 is built from 16 residues. The V and J ends lost 1 base and 6 bases, in that order; junction bases with no gene match: 8. The V gene's germline CDR1 is SGHTA and CDR2 FQGNSA. CDR3 sequence reads: CASSLEGQVGAGELFF. The CDR3 nucleotides are TGTGCCAGCAGCTTAGAAGGACAGGTGGGGGCCGGGGAGCTGTTTTTT.

This chain links TRBV12-3 or TRBV12-4 with TRBJ2-3; D remains unclear. This CDR3 spans 13 amino acids. With 10 bases removed from V and 3 bases from J, the gap between germline ends came to 14 bases. CDR3 DNA sequence: TGTGCCACCCAAATCGCTACTACAGATACGCAGTATTTT. Translating it yields CATQIATTDTQYF.

The V and J genes are TRBV9 and TRBJ2-3, with 7 bases aligning to TRBD1. The CDR3 loop spans 16 amino acids. V lost 3 bases, J lost 0 bases, and 7 bases stayed unmatched. The germline V gene has CDR1 SGDLS and CDR2 YYNGEE. The CDR3 DNA sequence: TGTGCCAGCAGCGCCCAAGGACAGGCCAGCACAGATACGCAGTATTTT. Translation: CASSAQGQASTDTQYF. Full variable domain (rest looked up from reference TRBV9 and TRBJ2-3): DSGVTQTPKHLITATGQRVTLRCSPRSGDLSVYWYQQSLDQGLQFLIQYYNGEERAKGNILERFSAQQFPDLHSELNLSSLELGDSALYFCASSAQGQASTDTQYFGPGTRLTVL.

On this clone itself: One junction end does not reproduce the germline sequence, and a read error may be involved. The CDR3 is CASRETGTGGEQYF. In nucleotides, the CDR3 is TGCGCCAGCCGTGAGACCGGGACAGGGGGCGAGCAGTACTTC. The chain uses TRBV10-2 and TRBJ2-7; 11 nucleotides align to TRBD1. Germline CDR1 is WSHSY and CDR2 is SAAADI. The CDR3 sequence is 14 residues long.

The genes are TRBV6-2 or TRBV6-3 and TRBJ2-7; 8 bases map to TRBD1. J gave up 3 bases and V 0 bases, and 7 bases lay outside the gene matches. This CDR3 has 16 residues. Germline CDR1 and CDR2: MNHEY and SVGEGT. The DNA of the CDR3 is TGTGCCAGCAGTTACTCGTTCCGTGGACAGGGCTACGAGCAGTACTTC. Encoded protein: CASSYSFRGQGYEQYF.

About this clone: In the same sample, other DNA sequences code for this CDR3. The chain employs TRBV4-3 and TRBJ2-1; 12 positions match TRBD2. The CDR3 runs to 15 residues. V lost 0 bases and J lost 10; bases outside the gene matches: 4. Germline CDR1 is LGHNA and CDR2 is YSLEER. CDR3 loop: CASSQDLAGGREQFF. The CDR3 DNA follows: TGCGCCAGCAGCCAAGACCTAGCGGGGGGGCGGGAGCAGTTCTTC.

This sequence joins TRBV29-1 and TRBJ1-2, with 9 bases that match TRBD1. V dropped 1 base and J dropped 5; count of bases not matched to a gene: 5. CDR3 size: 14 residues. The germline CDR1 and CDR2 sequences are SQVTM and ANQGSEA. The CDR3 protein is CSVEAPGQGYGYTF. As DNA, the CDR3 is TGCAGCGTTGAAGCCCCAGGACAGGGGTATGGCTACACCTTC. Using reference TRBV29-1 and TRBJ1-2 for the parts outside the CDR3, the full variable domain is SAVISQKPSRDICQRGTSLTIQCQVDSQVTMMFWYRQQPGQSLTLIATANQGSEATYESGFVIDKFPISRPNLTFSTLTVSNMSPEDSSIYLCSVEAPGQGYGYTFGSGTRLTVV.

As to this clone: This same CDR3 is encoded by further DNA sequences in the sample. The chain recombines TRBV10-3 with TRBJ2-2, with a weak D call TRBD1 (5 bases). V shed 7 bases and J shed 5 bases, with 14 bases lying between them. Germline CDR1 reads ENHRY; CDR2 reads SYGVKD. This CDR3 region has 14 residues. CDR3 nucleotides: TGTGCCATCACTCGGCAGGGTGGGACCGGGGAGCTGTTTTTT. Translating gives CAITRQGGTGELFF.

V usage is TRBV5-1 and J usage is TRBJ1-2; maybe TRBD1 (5 bases). V gave up 1 base and J gave up 6 bases, with 13 bases separating them. Germline values: CDR1 SGHRS, CDR2 YFSETQ. The CDR3 is 14 residues long. Here the CDR3 reads CASSLRAGRDGYTF. The CDR3 nucleotides read TGCGCCAGCAGCTTGAGGGCAGGGCGTGATGGCTACACCTTC.

This chain joins TRBV7-9 and TRBJ2-2; D not resolved. Per germline, CDR1 SEHNR and CDR2 FQNEAQ (reference sequence). The CDR3 is 13 residues long. With 5 bases removed from V and 2 bases from J, the gap between germline ends came to 6 bases. CDR3 DNA: TGTGCCAGCAGCCCCCTTAACACCGGGGAGCTGTTTTTT. Translating it yields CASSPLNTGELFF. Looking up the rest from reference TRBV7-9 and TRBJ2-2 gives the full variable domain: DTGVSQNPRHKITKRGQNVTFRCDPISEHNRLYWYRQTLGQGPEFLTYFQNEAQLEKSRLLSDRFSAERPKGSFSTLEIQRTEQGDSAMYLCASSPLNTGELFFGEGSRLTVL.

This sequence joins TRBV10-3 and TRBJ2-5, with D uncertain. V gave up 0 bases and J gave up 1 base, with 6 bases separating them. The V gene's germline CDR1 is ENHRY and CDR2 SYGVKD. This CDR3 comprises 14 residues. CDR3 residues: CAISESSVQETQYF. The CDR3 bases are TGTGCCATCAGTGAGTCCAGTGTCCAAGAGACCCAGTACTTC.

The V gene is TRBV7-2, the J gene TRBJ2-7; tentatively, D is TRBD1 (6 bases). Per germline, CDR1 SGHTA and CDR2 FQGNSA. Trimming cost V 4 bases and J 3 bases, with 10 bases left between them. The CDR3 totals 13 residues. Written as DNA, the CDR3 is TGTGCCAGCAGCTCCGGACAGAGCTACGAGCAGTACTTC. The encoded protein is CASSSGQSYEQYF. The whole variable domain, remainder taken from reference TRBV7-2 and TRBJ2-7, is GAGVSQSPSNKVTEKGKDVELRCDPISGHTALYWYRQSLGQGLEFLIYFQGNSAPDKSGLPSDRFSAERTGGSVSTLTIQRTQQEDSAVYLCASSSGQSYEQYFGPGTRLTVT.

This clone was counted once. V and J are TRBV11-3 and TRBJ2-1, with 8 nucleotides matching TRBD2. J was trimmed by 8 bases and V by 5 bases; bases with no gene match: 17. CDR1 is SGHNT and CDR2 is YENEEA in the germline V gene. CDR3 size: 17 residues. This chain's CDR3 is CASSEGVRRGGQDEQFF. As DNA, the CDR3 is TGTGCCAGCAGCGAAGGGGTCCGTCGCGGGGGGCAGGATGAGCAGTTCTTC.

This chain uses TRBV5-4 with TRBJ1-1, with a tentative D call TRBD1 (6 bases). The CDR3 covers 15 residues. Germline CDR1 and CDR2: SGHNT and YYREEE (reference sequence). V was pared by 4 bases and J by 0 bases, with 13 bases between. CDR3 coding DNA: TGTGCCAGCAGCCCTGGGCGGGGGCTGAACACTGAAGCTTTCTTT. This sequence encodes CASSPGRGLNTEAFF. Looking up the rest from reference TRBV5-4 and TRBJ1-1 gives the full variable domain: ETGVTQSPTHLIKTRGQQVTLRCSSQSGHNTVSWYQQALGQGPQFIFQYYREEENGRGNFPPRFSGLQFPNYSSELNVNALELDDSALYLCASSPGRGLNTEAFFGQGTRLTVV.

This clone was seen just once. The V gene is TRBV15, the J gene TRBJ1-6, with a tentative D call TRBD1 (5 bases). The CDR3 is made up of 14 amino acids. With 3 bases removed from V and 6 bases from J, the gap between germline ends came to 9 bases. Germline values: CDR1 LNHNV, CDR2 YYDKDF (reference sequence). The CDR3, as DNA: TGTGCCACCAGCAGCCGGGGACTTAATTCACCCCTCCACTTT. It yields the protein CATSSRGLNSPLHF. The complete variable domain, with remaining parts taken from reference TRBV15 and TRBJ1-6, reads DAMVIQNPRYQVTQFGKPVTLSCSQTLNHNVMYWYQQKSSQAPKLLFHYYDKDFNNEADTPDNFQSRRPNTSFCFLDIRSPGLGDTAMYLCATSSRGLNSPLHFGNGTRLTVT.

V gene TRBV4-3 combines with J gene TRBJ1-2, with TRBD1 matching over 9 bases. V lost 3 bases to trimming and J lost 4 bases; unmatched junction nucleotides: 6. The CDR3 runs to 15 residues. Germline CDR1 reads LGHNA; CDR2 reads YSLEER. DNA of the CDR3: TGCGCCAGCAGCCAGGACAGGGGCTCTCGCTATGGCTACACCTTC. This encodes CASSQDRGSRYGYTF.

This clone was recorded once. This chain connects TRBV7-2 to TRBJ1-6, with D possibly being TRBD1 (6 bases). Germline V gene data show CDR1 as SGHTA and CDR2 as FQGNSA. This CDR3 contains 14 residues. Trimming took off 2 bases at V and 14 bases at J, with 16 bases between the two ends. CDR3 loop: CASSLNRAGSALHF. The CDR3 nucleotides are TGTGCCAGCAGCTTAAACAGGGCTGGTTCGGCCCTCCACTTT.

This clone was seen just once. This chain joins TRBV27 and TRBJ2-2; D gene uncertain. V was pared by 4 bases and J by 2 bases, with 8 bases between. The CDR3 extends over 14 amino acids. Germline CDR1 reads MNHEY; CDR2 reads SMNVEV (reference sequence). CDR3 sequence: CASSSVGNTGELFF. CDR3 nucleotide sequence: TGTGCCAGCAGTTCTGTCGGTAACACCGGGGAGCTGTTTTTT.

This clone was counted only a few times. The V call is TRBV30, the J call TRBJ1-2, with 7 positions matching TRBD1. CDR1 is GTSNPN and CDR2 is SVGIG in the germline V gene (reference sequence). V shed 3 bases and J 4 bases; nucleotides not matched to a gene: 11. The length of the CDR3 is 15 residues. CDR3 in amino acids: CAWRTDRVKSYGYTF. DNA for the CDR3: TGTGCCTGGAGAACAGACAGGGTCAAGAGCTATGGCTACACCTTC.